This T cell receptor beta chain stems from a study of CD8 T cells in Susac syndrome. Findings and limits, study-wide: The TCR sequencing and HLA analysis in the study involved a relatively small number of individuals, as the study acknowledged.

With random hexamers, reverse transcription was performed on about 0.45 to 1 ug of RNA. MiXCR, applied by TCRdb to the immunoSEQ multiplex PCR reads, yields one record per CDR3 protein. The data show 150,000 to 200,000 distinct CDR3 sequences, approximately 94% seen once. The T cells that were sequenced for TCR beta were CD8+ and CD4+ cells from blood. The germline V and J ends were trimmed by 5 bases and 0 bases, with 3 bases remaining between them. The CDR3 has 12 residues. CDR1 is KGHSH, CDR2 LQKENI, per germline. Details on this clonotype: As yet, its antigen is unknown.

The sequenced material came from CD4+ T cells from PBMCs. This sequence was found in a human donor with multiple sclerosis. The J gene is TRBJ2-3, the V gene TRBV18; D unresolved. CDR3 in amino acids: CASSYSTDTQYF. In DNA, the CDR3 is TGTGCCAGCTCATACAGCACAGATACGCAGTATTTT. Full variable domain (rest looked up from reference TRBV18 and TRBJ2-3): NAGVMQNPRHLVRRRGQEARLRCSPMKGHSHVYWYRQLPEEGLKFMVYLQKENIIDESGMPKERFSAEFPKEGPSILRIQQVVRGDSAAYFCASSYSTDTQYFGPGTRLTVL.